The T cell receptor beta chain described here comes from a study of T cells in pancreatic ductal adenocarcinoma. Selected pancreatic ductal adenocarcinoma patients had undergone surgery without neoadjuvant therapy. General study findings and limits: No significant tumor-blood clonality difference; means were about 0.11 and 0.072.

This clone was observed a few times. Its antigen is undetermined. Clones were read by immunoSEQ multiplex PCR, and TCRdb kept only the in-frame ones, dropping some. The repertoire holds 2,000 to 2,500 clones, with around 84% as singletons. This TCR was sampled from a human donor with pancreatic ductal adenocarcinoma. Material: pancreatic tumor tissue.

The CDR3 here is CASSGTGIQPQHF. For the CDR3, the DNA is TGTGCCAGCAGTGGGACGGGGATTCAGCCCCAGCATTTT. V usage is TRBV2 and J usage is TRBJ1-5; D not certain. The germline V gene has CDR1 SNHLY and CDR2 FYNNEI. The V end was cut by 4 bases, the J end by 6 bases, with 10 bases between. This CDR3 has 13 residues.